This T cell receptor beta chain came from a study of T cell responses to AZD1222 COVID-19 vaccine. Points from the study as a whole: In a largely white British group with more females than males, clonal diversity was possibly underestimated. Researchers took repertoire samples only after the peak T cell response had come. The study identified only a handful of AZD1222 recipients as seropositive at baseline.

In regard to this clone: Its antigen is still unknown.

The germline V and J ends were trimmed by 4 bases and 2 bases, with 16 bases remaining between them. The CDR3 length is 17 residues. Germline CDR1 and CDR2: SGHRS and YFSETQ. Measured with immunoSEQ multiplex PCR; TCRdb has only the in-frame clones, and not every one. The repertoire holds 98,000 or so clones, approximately 88% seen once, with more than 6.5% in the top ten. The source was peripheral blood, collected on day 0 of AZD1222 vaccination. The chain uses TRBV5-1 and TRBJ2-6; D possibly corresponds to TRBD1 (6 bases). The receptor was derived from an adult in good health. CDR3 in DNA: TGCGCCAGCAGCCCGTTGCAGGGGTTTGCTGGGGCCAACGTCCTGACTTTC. This translates into CASSPLQGFAGANVLTF.